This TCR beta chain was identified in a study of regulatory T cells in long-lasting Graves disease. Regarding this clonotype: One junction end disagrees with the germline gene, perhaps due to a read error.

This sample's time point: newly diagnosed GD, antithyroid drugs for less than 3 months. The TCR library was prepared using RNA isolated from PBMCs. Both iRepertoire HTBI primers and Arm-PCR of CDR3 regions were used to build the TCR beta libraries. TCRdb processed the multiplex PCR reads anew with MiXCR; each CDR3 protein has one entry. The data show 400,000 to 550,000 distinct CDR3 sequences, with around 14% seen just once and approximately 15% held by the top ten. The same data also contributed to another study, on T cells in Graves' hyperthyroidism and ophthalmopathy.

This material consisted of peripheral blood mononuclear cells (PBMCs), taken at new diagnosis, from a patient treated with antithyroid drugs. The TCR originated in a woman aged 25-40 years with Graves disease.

As DNA, the CDR3 is TGTGCCAGCAGCTTAGCCCACGGGGGCCTCTACGAGCGGTACTTC. Translating it yields CASSLAHGGLYERYF. The rearrangement joins TRBV7-3 to TRBJ2-7, with D perhaps assigned TRBD1 or TRBD2 (6 bases each). Germline assignment: CDR1 SGHTA and CDR2 FQGTGA. There are 15 residues in the CDR3. Full variable domain (outside the CDR3, taken from reference TRBV7-3 and TRBJ2-7): GAGVSQTPSNKVTEKGKYVELRCDPISGHTALYWYRQSLGQGPEFLIYFQGTGAADDSGLPNDRFFAVRPEGSVSTLKIQRTERGDSAVYLCASSLAHGGLYERYFGPGTRLTVT.